Below are 6 T cell receptor beta chains sequenced from a single sample in a study of PD-L1 blockade in urothelial cancer. Time point denoted: pretreatment peripheral blood. Repertoires were generated with immunoSEQ multiplex PCR, while TCRdb's copy carries only in-frame clones and drops some. The table has tens of thousands of clones, roughly 89% seen once. Sequenced material: PBMCs, taken around atezolizumab (anti-PD-L1) treatment. The receptors come from a woman aged 60-70 years with urothelial cancer.

The CDR3 bases are TGTGCCAGCAGCTTAGTAGGGGCCCCCGGGGAGACCCAGTACTTC. As protein: CASSLVGAPGETQYF. This sequence joins TRBV7-2 and TRBJ2-5; perhaps TRBD1 as D (5 bases). Trimming took 1 base from V and 5 from J, leaving 14 bases between them. The CDR3 contains 15 residues. Germline-derived CDR1 and CDR2 are SGHTA and FQGNSA.

This chain links TRBV4-2 with TRBJ2-2, with 14 bases matching TRBD2. The CDR3 consists of 18 residues. The germline gives CDR1 LGHNA, CDR2 YNFKEQ. V dropped 3 bases and J dropped 5; count of bases not matched to a gene: 8. CDR3 sequence (DNA): TGTGCCAGCAGCCAGGGACTAGCGGGGGTAACGGGTACCGGGGAGCTGTTTTTT. As protein: CASSQGLAGVTGTGELFF.

The CDR3 DNA sequence: TGCGCCAGCAGCCAAGTAGCGGGAGGGTTAACCTACAATGAGCAGTTCTTC. It codes for CASSQVAGGLTYNEQFF. The chain employs TRBV4-3 and TRBJ2-1; TRBD2 agrees at 11 bases. Per the germline V gene, CDR1 is LGHNA and CDR2 is YSLEER. The ends lost 1 base at V and 2 bases at J; junction bases unmatched: 4. The CDR3 has 17 residues.

J is TRBJ2-3 and V is TRBV15; 7 positions match TRBD2. CDR1 and CDR2 from the germline V gene are LNHNV and YYDKDF (reference sequence). J was trimmed by 1 base and V by 5 bases; bases with no gene match: 9. CDR3 size: 16 residues. The CDR3 loop is CATSHVRGLRTDTQYF. Here the CDR3 DNA reads TGTGCCACCAGCCATGTACGGGGACTACGCACAGATACGCAGTATTTT.

V and J are TRBV9 and TRBJ2-7, with 9 bases lining up with TRBD2. This CDR3 has 15 amino acids. Per germline, CDR1 SGDLS and CDR2 YYNGEE. Germline trimming cut 0 bases from V and 4 bases from J; bases unmatched to any gene: 5. CDR3 nucleotide sequence: TGTGCCAGCAGCGTAGACGTAGCGGGAGAATACGAGCAGTACTTC. It is translated as CASSVDVAGEYEQYF.

This clone was observed once. This chain connects TRBV6-6 to TRBJ1-5; 10 bases align to TRBD1. The germline CDR1 and CDR2 sequences are MNHNY and SVGAGI (reference sequence). V trimming: 7 bases; J trimming: 6 bases; junction bases outside the gene matches: 3. This CDR3 region has 13 residues. The CDR3 loop reads CASNGQGGQPQHF. Here the CDR3 DNA reads TGTGCCAGCAACGGACAGGGGGGTCAGCCCCAGCATTTT.